This entry lists 30 T cell receptor beta chains sequenced from one sample in a study of T cells expressing NK-cell markers. TCRdb reprocessed the 5' RACE reads and keeps a single row for each CDR3 protein, giving no DNA. The listing records 550,000 or so distinct CDR3 sequences. Sequenced material: blood T cells: a sorted CD56 or NKG2C T cell subset, CD4+ or CD8+ T cells, or bulk PBMC T cells (not recorded which). Source of these receptors: a young man in good health.

The J gene is TRBJ2-5, the V gene TRBV7-9; TCRdb's D call of TRBD2 is untestable without DNA. Germline values: CDR1 SEHNR, CDR2 FQNEAQ (reference sequence). This CDR3 region has 16 residues. CDR3 loop: CASSLPEDSYKETQYF.

The genes are TRBV29-1 and TRBJ2-5; the TCRdb call, TRBD2, lacks DNA for checking. Germline lookup yields CDR1 SQVTM and CDR2 ANQGSEA. This CDR3 contains 13 residues. CDR3 loop: CSSRLVLQETQYF.

The chain couples TRBV27 to TRBJ2-1; TCRdb's assignment of TRBD1 cannot be checked, as there is no DNA. Germline assignment: CDR1 MNHEY and CDR2 SMNVEV (reference sequence). This CDR3 region has 14 residues. The CDR3 sequence is CASSLSKGGNEQFF.

V usage is TRBV6-1 and J usage is TRBJ1-2; TCRdb selects TRBD1, and the lack of DNA leaves this call unchecked. Germline V gene lookup returns CDR1 MNHNS and CDR2 SASEGT. The CDR3 spans 15 residues. This CDR3 reads CASSVSGGIGYGYTF.

The chain is built from TRBV7-3 and TRBJ2-3. The CDR3 extends over 13 amino acids. CDR1 and CDR2 (germline): SGHTA, FQGTGA. CDR3 loop: CASSVTSTDTQYF.

This chain links TRBV5-1 with TRBJ2-1; TCRdb designates TRBD2, a call that cannot be tested without DNA. CDR3 length: 15 residues. Germline CDR1 is SGHRS and CDR2 is YFSETQ. The CDR3: CASSTPEALYNEQFF.

The chain carries TRBV10-3 and TRBJ2-5; TCRdb lists TRBD2, though no DNA is available to test this call. The V gene's germline CDR1 is ENHRY and CDR2 SYGVKD. The CDR3 sequence is 15 residues long. CDR3 sequence: CAISPLAAGARTQYF.

J is TRBJ2-7 and V is TRBV27; checking the TCRdb D call of TRBD2 is not possible without DNA. This CDR3 contains 16 residues. Germline V gene lookup returns CDR1 MNHEY and CDR2 SMNVEV (reference sequence). The CDR3 reads CASSLNSAGGPREQYF.

The CDR3 loop reads CASSYSGAPNNEQFF. The rearrangement uses TRBV9 and TRBJ2-1; absent DNA, TCRdb's TRBD2 call cannot be checked. CDR3 length: 15 residues. CDR1 and CDR2 (germline): SGDLS, YYNGEE.

This chain connects TRBV11-1 to TRBJ2-3; the TCRdb D gene call, TRBD1, has no DNA to confirm it. This CDR3 comprises 14 residues. Germline lookup yields CDR1 SGHAT and CDR2 FQDESV (reference sequence). CDR3 region: CASSRSPGEDTQYF.

This chain links TRBV30 with TRBJ2-2. CDR1 is GTSNPN, CDR2 SVGIG, per germline (reference sequence). The CDR3 loop spans 14 amino acids. The CDR3 region is CAWSISILTGELFF.

The chain links TRBV11-1 to TRBJ2-3; TCRdb indicates TRBD2, and absent DNA this call remains unverified. The CDR3 is made up of 14 amino acids. Germline V CDR1 and CDR2: SGHAT, FQDESV (reference sequence). This CDR3 reads CASQLGGGTDTQYF.

CDR3 in amino acids: CASSQGTSGRPEQFF. This chain uses TRBV4-1 with TRBJ2-1; TCRdb indicates TRBD2, and absent DNA this call remains unverified. This CDR3 spans 15 amino acids. Germline CDR1 is MGHRA and CDR2 is YSYEKL.

The chain combines TRBV10-3 with TRBJ2-1; TCRdb outputs TRBD1, but without DNA this stays unchecked. The CDR3 is 15 amino acids. The germline V gene has CDR1 ENHRY and CDR2 SYGVKD. The CDR3 spells CAISEGTGYYNEQFF.

This chain uses TRBV5-1 with TRBJ2-5; no DNA is available, so the TRBD2 call from TCRdb remains unchecked. Per the germline V gene, CDR1 is SGHRS and CDR2 is YFSETQ. The CDR3 is made up of 20 amino acids. CDR3 region: CATPTGCAGGPEWDQETQYF. Using reference TRBV5-1 and TRBJ2-5 for the parts outside the CDR3, the full variable domain is KAGVTQTPRYLIKTRGQQVTLSCSPISGHRSVSWYQQTPGQGLQFLFEYFSETQRNKGNFPGRFSGRQFSNSRSEMNVSTLELGDSALYLCATPTGCAGGPEWDQETQYFGPGTRLLVL.

The rearrangement links TRBV20-1 to TRBJ2-1; TCRdb's D gene call, TRBD1, goes unchecked for lack of DNA. This CDR3 comprises 17 residues. The germline V gene has CDR1 DFQATT and CDR2 SNEGSKA (reference sequence). CDR3 region: CSARWGPGGLLGDEQFF.

The J gene is TRBJ1-2, the V gene TRBV10-3; with no DNA, the TCRdb D assignment of TRBD1 cannot be verified. The V gene's germline CDR1 is ENHRY and CDR2 SYGVKD. The CDR3 has 16 amino acids. CDR3: CAISLGRQGPHYGYTF.

The rearrangement uses TRBV15 and TRBJ1-2; TCRdb picks TRBD1, but there is no DNA to check that call. There are 14 residues in the CDR3. Germline CDR1 reads LNHNV; CDR2 reads YYDKDF (reference sequence). The CDR3 region is CATSRLQGKDGYTF.

J is TRBJ2-3 and V is TRBV3-1; the D gene TCRdb calls, TRBD1, cannot be checked with no DNA. This CDR3 spans 16 amino acids. Germline V lookup: CDR1 LGHDT, CDR2 YNNKEL (reference sequence). The CDR3 loop is CASSQVAGTRGISQYF.

The chain combines TRBV7-2 with TRBJ2-5; the D call of TRBD1 rests on TCRdb alone, since no DNA is present to check it. Germline values: CDR1 SGHTA, CDR2 FQGNSA. This CDR3 has 16 residues. CDR3 region: CASSLARDRGLETQYF.

The rearrangement joins TRBV5-8 to TRBJ2-1; TCRdb's D call of TRBD2 is untestable without DNA. The CDR3 loop spans 16 amino acids. Germline V gene sequence: CDR1 SGHTS, CDR2 YDEGEE. The CDR3 is CASSLVGLYSYNEQFF.

V usage is TRBV20-1 and J usage is TRBJ2-1; absent DNA, TCRdb's TRBD1 call cannot be checked. Germline V CDR1 and CDR2: DFQATT, SNEGSKA (reference sequence). This CDR3 contains 15 residues. CDR3 residues: CSARPQTAGWNEQFF.

J is TRBJ2-1 and V is TRBV3-1; as DNA is missing, the TRBD1 call by TCRdb cannot be tested. The CDR3 extends over 15 amino acids. Germline V CDR1 and CDR2: LGHDT, YNNKEL (reference sequence). CDR3 loop: CASSRPGTTDNEQFF.

The gene calls are TRBV12-3 or TRBV12-4 and TRBJ2-1; there is no DNA to check the TCRdb D call of TRBD1. The CDR3 spans 15 residues. CDR3: CASSPDRGQINEQFF.

The V gene is TRBV6-5, the J gene TRBJ1-2; the D call from TCRdb, TRBD1, cannot be confirmed without DNA. The CDR3 has 15 amino acids. From germline, CDR1 is MNHEY and CDR2 SVGAGI. CDR3 amino acids: CASSTGARGINGYTF.

The genes are TRBV28 and TRBJ1-2. CDR1 and CDR2 from the germline V gene are MDHEN and SYDVKM. This CDR3 region has 11 residues. The CDR3: CASISNYGYTF.

This chain joins TRBV28 and TRBJ2-7; with no DNA, the TCRdb D assignment of TRBD1 cannot be verified. The CDR3 runs to 15 residues. Germline V gene sequence: CDR1 MDHEN, CDR2 SYDVKM. The CDR3 region is CASTLYRGSIYEQYF.

The chain couples TRBV4-3 to TRBJ1-4. Looked up from germline, CDR1 is LGHNA and CDR2 is YSLEER. The CDR3 totals 14 residues. The CDR3 spells CASSAVPGIEKLFF.

The rearrangement joins TRBV27 to TRBJ2-1; TCRdb returns TRBD1, unconfirmable since there is no DNA. The V gene's germline CDR1 is MNHEY and CDR2 SMNVEV (reference sequence). This CDR3 contains 16 residues. CDR3 amino acids: CASSLLEAGKGNEQFF.

V usage is TRBV5-1 and J usage is TRBJ2-3; TCRdb gives TRBD1 as the D gene, but with no DNA this cannot be confirmed. The CDR3 runs to 15 residues. Germline V gene data show CDR1 as SGHRS and CDR2 as YFSETQ. CDR3 protein: CASTKGAPSTDTQYF.